This is a list of T cell receptor beta chains from one sample in a study of patients and donors after allogeneic stem cell transplantation. TCRdb analysed the RT-PCR reads with MiXCR anew, one entry per CDR3 protein. The profile shows about a million distinct CDR3 sequences, about a sixth of them singletons. Specimen: blood, either unsorted or a sorted T cell fraction (not recorded which). These receptor sequences come from a human donor who was either an allogeneic HSCT recipient or a stem cell or donor lymphocyte infusion donor (not recorded which). It is not recorded whose cells these are; they may come from a transplant donor. The conserved cysteine and the conserved F or W are not part of the CDR3 here. Rows give clone size only sometimes, using once, few, many, or a class for an expanded clone.

cdr3_aa v_call clone_size j_call
SEWTYNEQF TRBV29-1 NA TRBJ2-1
ASSFNRDDTEAF TRBV7-9 few TRBJ1-1
ASSERQGDQNEQY TRBV25-1 NA TRBJ2-7
ASSQTRTSVYEQY TRBV4-3 few TRBJ2-7
ASSVDSNTEAF TRBV5-1 NA TRBJ1-1
ASSLEGTSSYNEQF TRBV12-3/TRBV12-4 NA TRBJ2-1
ASSRGGYYGYT TRBV4-2 NA TRBJ1-2
ASSLDISGYT TRBV5-5 NA TRBJ1-2
ASSYSGLAGNTGELF TRBV6-5 many TRBJ2-2
ASSTGLAHYFNTGELF TRBV12-3/TRBV12-4 many TRBJ2-2
ASSPSGARAF TRBV18 NA TRBJ1-1
ASSLDSLRNTIY TRBV12-3/TRBV12-4 NA TRBJ1-3
ASQPRGRTEAF TRBV12-3/TRBV12-4 NA TRBJ1-1
ASSPPGPDFYEQY TRBV9 NA TRBJ2-7
ASTSQGTGYNEQF TRBV4-2 NA TRBJ2-1
ASSPFLAGGRPSTDTQY TRBV4-2 NA TRBJ2-3
ASSSHTGSSYEQY TRBV5-1 few TRBJ2-7
ATSAGTTRETQY TRBV24-1 NA TRBJ2-5